Following are 2 T cell receptor beta chains from one sample sequenced in a study of beta chain features in type 1 diabetes. Points from the study as a whole: Shorter TCRB CDR3s, moderately but significantly so, were found in Type 1 diabetes patients in all four CD4+ subsets.

For these receptors, no antigen is known. Expressed TCRB transcripts were sequenced because the entire RNA isolate underwent reverse transcription. Sequencing was performed with immunoSEQ multiplex PCR; in TCRdb, only in-frame clones are kept and a portion is missing. The table records hundreds of thousands of clones, more than 13% of them present only once. Sequencing was carried out using naive CD4+ T cells from blood. The receptors originated from a man aged 18-30 years with type 1 diabetes.

This clone was counted only a few times. The chain employs TRBV7-2 and TRBJ2-3, with D perhaps matching TRBD1 or TRBD2 (6 bases each). This CDR3 contains 14 residues. Germline V CDR1 and CDR2: SGHTA, FQGNSA. Trimming stripped 7 bases from V and 1 base from J, with 12 bases between. The CDR3 DNA follows: TGTGCCAGCAACAGGGACTCTGGCACAGATACGCAGTATTTT. Its translation: CASNRDSGTDTQYF.

This clone has a handful of counts. This chain links TRBV6-6 with TRBJ2-3, with D possibly TRBD2 on 6 matching bases. V was cut by 10 bases and J by 3 bases, with 17 bases left in between. The CDR3 totals 14 residues. CDR1 and CDR2 from the germline V gene are MNHNY and SVGAGI (reference sequence). The CDR3 DNA reads TGTGCCACCACTGGGCGGGGTGGGACAGATACGCAGTATTTT. It translates to CATTGRGGTDTQYF.